One and the same sample provided the 25 T cell receptor beta chains below, sequenced in a study of blood T cells in healthy people across ages. The use of a sample-barcoded 5' primer and a J-beta primer mix characterized a second PCR of about 7 to 12 cycles. Each CDR3 protein is one row after TCRdb ran MiXCR on the 5' RACE reads. This sample carries about 680,000 distinct CDR3 sequences, around 48% of them seen once, and the ten largest clones take 30% to 40%. Sequencing input: blood. The receptor set was obtained from a woman aged 60-75 years in good health.

The J gene is TRBJ1-6, the V gene TRBV20-1; the D gene is possibly TRBD1 (6 bases). The CDR3 loop spans 12 amino acids. Deletions cut 3 bases from V and 10 bases from J, with 10 bases between. The V gene's germline CDR1 is DFQATT and CDR2 SNEGSKA (reference sequence). CDR3 in amino acids: CSASGGGSPLHF. CDR3 sequence (DNA): TGCAGTGCTAGTGGGGGGGGCTCACCCCTCCACTTT.

The CDR3 loop reads CASSLVIGLAEHNEQFF. For the CDR3, the DNA is TGTGCCAGCAGCTTAGTTATCGGACTAGCGGAGCACAATGAGCAGTTCTTC. This chain connects TRBV7-3 to TRBJ2-1; 10 bases map to TRBD2. Germline CDR1 and CDR2: SGHTA and FQGTGA. V shed 2 bases, J shed 5 bases, and the junction held 9 bases outside the gene matches. The CDR3 is made up of 17 amino acids. The variable domain in full, with the rest retrieved from reference TRBV7-3 and TRBJ2-1, is GAGVSQTPSNKVTEKGKYVELRCDPISGHTALYWYRQSLGQGPEFLIYFQGTGAADDSGLPNDRFFAVRPEGSVSTLKIQRTERGDSAVYLCASSLVIGLAEHNEQFFGPGTRLTVL.

This chain joins TRBV24-1 and TRBJ2-2; the match to TRBD1 covers 8 bases. The CDR3 contains 16 residues. Germline trimming cut 4 bases from V and 1 base from J; bases unmatched to any gene: 4. Germline CDR1 and CDR2: KGHDR and SFDVKD. As DNA, the CDR3 is TGTGCCACCAGTGACCCAGGACAGGGGAACACCGGGGAGCTGTTTTTT. Translation: CATSDPGQGNTGELFF.

This chain joins TRBV15 and TRBJ2-1; D gene uncertain. Germline assignment: CDR1 LNHNV and CDR2 YYDKDF (reference sequence). This CDR3 is built from 14 residues. Trimming removed 0 bases at V and 10 bases at J, with 13 bases between. The CDR3 DNA reads TGTGCCACCAGCAGAGATGGACCCAATCGGGAGCAGTTCTTC. This sequence encodes CATSRDGPNREQFF.

J is TRBJ2-7 and V is TRBV6-4, with D unclear. Germline V CDR1 and CDR2: MRHNA, SNTAGT. The CDR3 contains 13 residues. V was pared by 0 bases and J by 7 bases, with 10 bases between. The CDR3 DNA follows: TGTGCCAGCAGTGACTCTGGCTACGATGAGCAGTACTTC. Residues: CASSDSGYDEQYF.

Many counts were recorded for this clonotype. The rearrangement joins TRBV7-3 to TRBJ2-5, with a possible D match to TRBD2 (6 bases). Germline loops: CDR1 SGHTA, CDR2 FQGTGA. V lost 5 bases and J lost 2, with 15 bases in between. This CDR3 contains 15 residues. The CDR3 DNA sequence: TGTGCCAGCAGCCTCCGACACGGACTACAAGAGACCCAGTACTTC. Protein: CASSLRHGLQETQYF.

DNA of the CDR3: TGTGCCAGCAGCTTAAGGGTTGCAGGGGGGAGGGATGGCTACACCTTC. This translates into CASSLRVAGGRDGYTF. The V call is TRBV7-8, the J call TRBJ1-2; 7 bases line up with TRBD1. The CDR3 is 16 residues long. Germline V gene sequence: CDR1 SGHVS, CDR2 FQNEAQ. J lost 6 bases, V lost 2 bases, and 12 bases had no gene match. Full variable domain (remainder filled in from reference TRBV7-8 and TRBJ1-2): GAGVSQSPRYKVAKRGQDVALRCDPISGHVSLFWYQQALGQGPEFLTYFQNEAQLDKSGLPSDRFFAERPEGSVSTLKIQRTQQEDSAVYLCASSLRVAGGRDGYTFGSGTRLTVV.

CDR3 amino acids: CASSLEWGTTEAFF. For the CDR3, the DNA is TGTGCCAGCAGCTTAGAATGGGGAACCACTGAAGCTTTCTTT. The chain couples TRBV7-2 to TRBJ1-1; unclear D gene. The CDR3 length is 14 residues. Trimming removed 1 base from V and 4 bases from J, with 10 bases in between. CDR1 SGHTA and CDR2 FQGNSA come from the germline V gene. The whole variable domain, filled in from reference TRBV7-2 and TRBJ1-1, reads GAGVSQSPSNKVTEKGKDVELRCDPISGHTALYWYRQSLGQGLEFLIYFQGNSAPDKSGLPSDRFSAERTGGSVSTLTIQRTQQEDSAVYLCASSLEWGTTEAFFGQGTRLTVV.

The gene calls are TRBV29-1 and TRBJ2-7, with 13 bases matching TRBD2. The CDR3 sequence is 16 residues long. The V gene end was trimmed by 4 bases and the J gene end by 3 bases; junction bases not matched to a gene: 9. Germline-derived CDR1 and CDR2 are SQVTM and ANQGSEA. The CDR3 loop is CSVAGTSGNGYYEQYF. DNA for the CDR3: TGCAGCGTTGCCGGGACTAGCGGGAACGGTTACTACGAGCAGTACTTC.

This chain connects TRBV2 to TRBJ2-7; perhaps TRBD1 as D (5 bases). Trimming took 6 bases from V and 0 from J, leaving 12 bases between them. Germline CDR1 reads SNHLY; CDR2 reads FYNNEI. CDR3 length equals 14 residues. CDR3 region: CASSVQVTSYEQYF. The CDR3 DNA follows: TGTGCCAGCAGCGTACAGGTAACCTCCTACGAGCAGTACTTC.

This clonotype was counted only a few times. The J gene is TRBJ2-3, the V gene TRBV27; tentatively, D is TRBD1 (5 bases). CDR3 size: 16 residues. The germline V gene has CDR1 MNHEY and CDR2 SMNVEV (reference sequence). V was shortened by 8 bases and J by 4 bases, with 22 bases between the two germline ends. CDR3 in amino acids: CASGPQGTMWPDTQYF. For the CDR3, the DNA is TGTGCCAGCGGCCCCCAGGGAACCATGTGGCCAGATACGCAGTATTTT.

The chain links TRBV15 to TRBJ1-4; the D gene is possibly TRBD1 (5 bases). The CDR3 sequence is 15 residues long. V lost 1 base and J 6 bases, leaving 12 bases between the germline ends. The V gene's germline CDR1 is LNHNV and CDR2 YYDKDF (reference sequence). The CDR3 sequence: CATSRVVRVDEKLFF. The DNA for the CDR3 is TGTGCCACCAGCAGAGTTGTCAGGGTTGATGAAAAACTGTTTTTT.

The rearrangement joins TRBV7-2 to TRBJ2-7; TRBD2 aligns across 13 bases. Per germline, CDR1 SGHTA and CDR2 FQGNSA. The CDR3 is 13 residues long. The ends lost 5 bases at V and 10 bases at J; junction bases unmatched: 5. The CDR3 loop reads CASSIGTSGNQYF. CDR3 bases: TGTGCCAGCAGCATAGGGACTAGCGGGAACCAGTACTTC.

The chain is built from TRBV4-3 and TRBJ2-7; the D is unclear. This CDR3 region has 16 residues. V was pared by 4 bases and J by 2 bases, with 18 bases between. Germline loops: CDR1 LGHNA, CDR2 YSLEER. The CDR3 protein is CASSPSVCSNPYEQYF. The CDR3 DNA sequence: TGCGCCAGCAGCCCAAGCGTGTGTTCTAACCCCTACGAGCAGTACTTC.

This chain links TRBV27 with TRBJ2-5; D may be TRBD1 (6 bases). The better agreement between TRBJ2-7 and the DNA end casts doubt on the J call. CDR3 size: 13 residues. CDR1 MNHEY and CDR2 SMNVEV come from the germline V gene (reference sequence). The CDR3 bases are TGTGCCAGCAGTTTGATACAGGGCCACGAGCAGTACTTC. As protein: CASSLIQGHEQYF.

There are a few counts of this clonotype. The rearrangement uses TRBV9 and TRBJ2-6; D is perhaps TRBD1 or TRBD2 (5 bases each). The CDR3 sequence is 17 residues long. Trimming removed 0 bases from V and 2 bases from J, with 12 bases in between. Germline lookup yields CDR1 SGDLS and CDR2 YYNGEE. For the CDR3, the DNA is TGTGCCAGCAGCGTAGGTGGGGGAAGAACTGGGGCCAACGTCCTGACTTTC. It encodes CASSVGGGRTGANVLTF.

V and J are TRBV20-1 and TRBJ1-2; D ambiguous. Germline V gives CDR1 DFQATT, CDR2 SNEGSKA (reference sequence). The CDR3 length is 13 residues. V was cut by 3 bases and J by 3 bases, with 11 bases left in between. Here the CDR3 reads CSASAPGDYGYTF. CDR3 DNA: TGCAGTGCTAGTGCACCTGGTGACTATGGCTACACCTTC.

The V gene is TRBV27, the J gene TRBJ2-7; the D gene could be TRBD1 or TRBD2 (5 bases each). This CDR3 has 13 residues. The V end was cut by 3 bases, the J end by 2 bases, with 8 bases between. Germline values: CDR1 MNHEY, CDR2 SMNVEV (reference sequence). CDR3 nucleotides: TGTGCCAGCAGTTTGGGGGTGGCCTACGAGCAGTACTTC. Residues: CASSLGVAYEQYF.

This chain links TRBV10-3 with TRBJ2-6, with 8 bases that match TRBD1. J lost 1 base, V lost 2 bases, and 7 bases had no gene match. The CDR3 covers 18 residues. Per germline, CDR1 ENHRY and CDR2 SYGVKD. The CDR3 loop reads CAISERDRRGSGANVLTF. CDR3 coding DNA: TGTGCCATCAGTGAGCGGGACAGGAGGGGATCTGGGGCCAACGTCCTGACTTTC.

The chain couples TRBV18 to TRBJ2-7; D is unresolved. V lost 2 bases and J 4 bases, leaving 9 bases between the germline ends. CDR1 is KGHSH and CDR2 is LQKENI in the germline V gene. The CDR3 extends over 13 amino acids. The CDR3 here is CASSPGKGYEQYF. The CDR3 region has the DNA TGTGCCAGCTCACCAGGGAAGGGTTACGAGCAGTACTTC.

This chain uses TRBV6-2 or TRBV6-3 with TRBJ2-1, with 8 bases fitting TRBD2. The V segment lost 6 bases and the J segment 10 bases; nucleotides outside the gene matches: 14. This CDR3 contains 15 residues. Looked up from germline, CDR1 is MNHEY and CDR2 is SVGEGT. The CDR3 here is CASSRDTSGWGEQFF. In DNA form, the CDR3 reads TGTGCCAGCAGCCGGGATACTAGCGGTTGGGGGGAGCAGTTCTTC.

This clonotype was counted only a few times. The V and J genes are TRBV27 and TRBJ2-4, with a weak D call TRBD2 (7 bases). The DNA end favors TRBJ2-7, so the J call may be wrong. This CDR3 is 14 amino acids long. In germline, CDR1 is MNHEY, CDR2 SMNVEV (reference sequence). CDR3 sequence reads: CASSLDGGTNEQYF. The CDR3 bases are TGTGCCAGCAGTTTAGACGGGGGGACAAACGAGCAGTACTTC.

The table lists this clonotype with a few counts. The rearrangement joins TRBV20-1 to TRBJ2-3; D is perhaps TRBD2 (7 bases). V shed 0 bases and J shed 1 base, with 11 bases lying between them. CDR1 DFQATT and CDR2 SNEGSKA come from the germline V gene (reference sequence). The CDR3 totals 15 residues. In nucleotides, the CDR3 is TGCAGTGCTAGAGATGCGGGGGCTGGCACAGATACGCAGTATTTT. Amino acids: CSARDAGAGTDTQYF.

The gene calls are TRBV6-5 and TRBJ2-1; TRBD1 aligns across 8 bases. Trimming cost V 5 bases and J 5 bases; bases outside gene matches: 5. Germline V gene data show CDR1 as MNHEY and CDR2 as SVGAGI. This CDR3 comprises 14 residues. This CDR3 reads CASSPGTGHNEQFF. The CDR3 nucleotides are TGTGCCAGCAGTCCCGGGACAGGACACAATGAGCAGTTCTTC.

This clonotype was picked up a small number of times. This chain connects TRBV20-1 to TRBJ2-7; D gene ambiguous. The CDR3 covers 15 residues. Germline V lookup: CDR1 DFQATT, CDR2 SNEGSKA (reference sequence). Trimming removed 2 bases at V and 2 bases at J, with 16 bases between. The CDR3 spells CSARSLGSQTYEQYF. In nucleotides, the CDR3 is TGCAGTGCTAGATCCCTGGGGTCTCAAACCTACGAGCAGTACTTC.